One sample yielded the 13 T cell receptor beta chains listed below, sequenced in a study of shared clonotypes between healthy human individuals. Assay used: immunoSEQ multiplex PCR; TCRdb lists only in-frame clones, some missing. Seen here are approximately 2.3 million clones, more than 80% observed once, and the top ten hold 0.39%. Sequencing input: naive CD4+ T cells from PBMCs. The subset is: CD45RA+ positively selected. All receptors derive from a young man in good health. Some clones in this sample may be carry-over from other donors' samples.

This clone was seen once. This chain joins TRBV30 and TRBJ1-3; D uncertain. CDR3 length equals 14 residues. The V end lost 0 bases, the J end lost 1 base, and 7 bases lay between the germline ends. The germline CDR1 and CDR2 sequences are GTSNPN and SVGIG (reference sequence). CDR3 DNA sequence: TGTGCCTGGAGTGTAATAAGGTCTGGAAACACCATATATTTT. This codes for CAWSVIRSGNTIYF.

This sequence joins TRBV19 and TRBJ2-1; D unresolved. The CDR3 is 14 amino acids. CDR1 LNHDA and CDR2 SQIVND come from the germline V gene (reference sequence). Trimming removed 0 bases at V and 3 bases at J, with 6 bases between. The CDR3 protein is CASSIDWGYNEQFF. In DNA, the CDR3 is TGTGCCAGTAGTATAGATTGGGGCTACAATGAGCAGTTCTTC.

The CDR3, as DNA: TGTGCCAGCAGTCCAGGGGTCGGCCGAGAGCAGTACTTC. It is translated as CASSPGVGREQYF. The chain recombines TRBV27 with TRBJ2-7; TRBD1 might be the D (6 bases). The CDR3 spans 13 residues. In germline, CDR1 is MNHEY, CDR2 SMNVEV (reference sequence). Between the trimmed V and J ends, which lost 5 bases and 7 bases, there was a span of 15 bases.

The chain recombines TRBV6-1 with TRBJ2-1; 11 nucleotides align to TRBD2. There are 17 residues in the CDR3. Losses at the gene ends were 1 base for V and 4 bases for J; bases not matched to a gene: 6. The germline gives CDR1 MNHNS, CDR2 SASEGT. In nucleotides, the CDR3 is TGTGCCAGCAGTGAAGGTAGGGCTAGCGGGAGGTACAATGAGCAGTTCTTC. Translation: CASSEGRASGRYNEQFF.

The chain's CDR3 is CATSRVSGRGSYEQYF. The CDR3 nucleotides read TGTGCCACCAGCAGAGTATCCGGCAGGGGGTCTTACGAGCAGTACTTC. The chain couples TRBV15 to TRBJ2-7, with 7 bases fitting TRBD1. Germline V gives CDR1 LNHNV, CDR2 YYDKDF (reference sequence). The CDR3 spans 16 residues. The V and J ends lost 1 base and 4 bases, in that order; junction bases with no gene match: 10.

CDR3: CASSPRVGKLFF. The CDR3 region has the DNA TGTGCCAGCAGCCCCCGGGTCGGGAAACTGTTTTTT. The rearrangement uses TRBV6-5 and TRBJ1-4; D remains ambiguous. In germline, CDR1 is MNHEY, CDR2 SVGAGI. The CDR3 runs to 12 residues. Between the trimmed V and J ends, which lost 6 bases and 11 bases, there was a span of 13 bases.

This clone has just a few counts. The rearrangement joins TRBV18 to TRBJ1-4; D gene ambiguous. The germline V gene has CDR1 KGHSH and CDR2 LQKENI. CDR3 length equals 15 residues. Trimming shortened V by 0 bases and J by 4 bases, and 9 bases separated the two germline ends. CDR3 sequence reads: CASSPPGPVNEKLFF. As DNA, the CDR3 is TGTGCCAGCTCACCACCGGGTCCTGTTAATGAAAAACTGTTTTTT. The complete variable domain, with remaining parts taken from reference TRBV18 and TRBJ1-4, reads NAGVMQNPRHLVRRRGQEARLRCSPMKGHSHVYWYRQLPEEGLKFMVYLQKENIIDESGMPKERFSAEFPKEGPSILRIQQVVRGDSAAYFCASSPPGPVNEKLFFGSGTQLSVL.

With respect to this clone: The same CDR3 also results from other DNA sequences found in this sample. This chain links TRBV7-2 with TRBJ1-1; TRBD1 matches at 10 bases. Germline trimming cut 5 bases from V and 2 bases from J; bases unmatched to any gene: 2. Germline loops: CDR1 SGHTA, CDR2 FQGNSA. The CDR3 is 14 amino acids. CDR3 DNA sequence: TGTGCCAGCAGCCGGGACAGGGGTAACACTGAAGCTTTCTTT. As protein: CASSRDRGNTEAFF.

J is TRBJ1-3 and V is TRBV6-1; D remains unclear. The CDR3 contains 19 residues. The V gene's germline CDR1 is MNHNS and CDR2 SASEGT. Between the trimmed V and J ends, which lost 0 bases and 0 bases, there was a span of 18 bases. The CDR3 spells CASSEAWILLFGSGNTIYF. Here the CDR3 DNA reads TGTGCCAGCAGTGAAGCGTGGATTCTTCTCTTCGGCTCTGGAAACACCATATATTTT.

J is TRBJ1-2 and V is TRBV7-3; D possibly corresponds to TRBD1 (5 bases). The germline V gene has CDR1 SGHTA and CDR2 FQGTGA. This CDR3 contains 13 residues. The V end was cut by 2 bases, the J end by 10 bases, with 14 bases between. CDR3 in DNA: TGTGCCAGCAGCTTAGGCGGGGGACTGAACTACACCTTC. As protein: CASSLGGGLNYTF.

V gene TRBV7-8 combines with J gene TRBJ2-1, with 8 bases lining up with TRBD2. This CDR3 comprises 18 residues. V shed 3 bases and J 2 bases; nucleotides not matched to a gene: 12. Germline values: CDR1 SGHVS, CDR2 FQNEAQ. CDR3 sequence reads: CASSFTARGGGAYNEQFF. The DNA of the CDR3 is TGTGCCAGCAGCTTCACTGCCCGGGGGGGAGGAGCCTACAATGAGCAGTTCTTC.

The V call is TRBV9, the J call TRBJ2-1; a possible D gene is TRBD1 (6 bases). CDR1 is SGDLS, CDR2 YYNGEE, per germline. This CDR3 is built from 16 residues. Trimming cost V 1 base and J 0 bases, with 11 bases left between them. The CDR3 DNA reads TGTGCCAGCAGCGTACAGACAGGCCGCTCCTACAATGAGCAGTTCTTC. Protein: CASSVQTGRSYNEQFF.

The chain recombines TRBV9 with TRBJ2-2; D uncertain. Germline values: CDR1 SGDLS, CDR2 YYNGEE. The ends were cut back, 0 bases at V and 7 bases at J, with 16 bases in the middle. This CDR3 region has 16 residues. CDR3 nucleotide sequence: TGTGCCAGCAGCGTAGCTACCCGAGCCTCCATCGGGGAGCTGTTTTTT. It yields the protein CASSVATRASIGELFF.